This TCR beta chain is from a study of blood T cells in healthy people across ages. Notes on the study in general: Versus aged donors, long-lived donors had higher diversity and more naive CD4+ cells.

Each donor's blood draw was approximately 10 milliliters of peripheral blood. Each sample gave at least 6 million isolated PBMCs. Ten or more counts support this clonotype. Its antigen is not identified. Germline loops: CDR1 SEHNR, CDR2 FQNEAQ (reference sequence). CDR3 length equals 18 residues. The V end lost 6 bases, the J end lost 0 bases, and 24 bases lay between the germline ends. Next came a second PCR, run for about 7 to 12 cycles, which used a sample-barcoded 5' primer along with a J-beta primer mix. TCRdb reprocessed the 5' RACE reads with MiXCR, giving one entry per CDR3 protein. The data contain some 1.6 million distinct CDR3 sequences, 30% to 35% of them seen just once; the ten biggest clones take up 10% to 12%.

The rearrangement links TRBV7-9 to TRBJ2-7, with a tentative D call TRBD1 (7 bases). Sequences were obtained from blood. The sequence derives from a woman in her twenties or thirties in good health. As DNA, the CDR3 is TGTGCCAGCAGTTACCCGACCCGGGGGACAGTAAGCTCCTACGAGCAGTACTTC. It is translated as CASSYPTRGTVSSYEQYF.